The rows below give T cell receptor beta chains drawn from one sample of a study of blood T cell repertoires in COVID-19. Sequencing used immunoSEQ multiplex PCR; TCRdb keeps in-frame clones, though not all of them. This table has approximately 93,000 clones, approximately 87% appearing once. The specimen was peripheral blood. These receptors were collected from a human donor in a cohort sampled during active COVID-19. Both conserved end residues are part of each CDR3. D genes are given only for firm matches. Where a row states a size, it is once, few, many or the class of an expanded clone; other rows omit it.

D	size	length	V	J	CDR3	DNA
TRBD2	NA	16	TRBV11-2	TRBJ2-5	CASSPPPAGGQETQYF	TGTGCCAGCAGCCCCCCGCCAGCGGGAGGACAAGAGACCCAGTACTTC
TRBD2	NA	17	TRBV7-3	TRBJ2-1	CASSLSATSGTYNEQFF	TGTGCCAGCAGCTTAAGTGCGACTAGCGGGACCTACAATGAGCAGTTCTTC
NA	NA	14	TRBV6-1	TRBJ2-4	CASSEDRAGNIQYF	TGTGCCAGCAGTGAAGACAGGGCAGGAAACATTCAGTACTTC
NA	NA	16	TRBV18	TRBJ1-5	CASSPYAGEANQPQHF	TGTGCCAGCTCACCTTATGCGGGAGAGGCCAATCAGCCCCAGCATTTT
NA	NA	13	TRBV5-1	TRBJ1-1	CASSSGANTEAFF	TGCGCCAGCAGCTCCGGTGCGAACACTGAAGCTTTCTTT
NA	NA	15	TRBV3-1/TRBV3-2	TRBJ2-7	CASSQDGGISYEQYF	TGTGCCAGCAGCCAAGATGGGGGGATCTCCTACGAGCAGTACTTC
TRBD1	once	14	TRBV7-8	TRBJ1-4	CASSMTGRNEKLFF	TGTGCCAGCAGCATGACAGGGCGTAATGAAAAACTGTTTTTT
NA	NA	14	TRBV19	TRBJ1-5	CASSMVRVNQPQHF	TGTGCCAGTAGTATGGTACGGGTTAATCAGCCCCAGCATTTT
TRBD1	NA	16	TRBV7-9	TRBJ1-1	CASSSPGTDVNTEAFF	TGTGCCAGCAGCTCACCCGGGACAGACGTGAACACTGAAGCTTTCTTT
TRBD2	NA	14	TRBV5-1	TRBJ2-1	CASSSGTSMNEQFF	TGCGCCAGCAGCTCCGGGACTAGCATGAATGAGCAGTTCTTC
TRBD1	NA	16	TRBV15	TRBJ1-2	CATSRDGQGVIYGYTF	TGTGCCACCAGCAGAGATGGGCAGGGGGTGATCTATGGCTACACCTTC
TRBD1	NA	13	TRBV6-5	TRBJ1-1	CASETGGKTEAFF	TGTGCCAGCGAAACAGGGGGCAAGACTGAAGCTTTCTTT
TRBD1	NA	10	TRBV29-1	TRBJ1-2	CSVWSGGSTF	TGCAGCGTCTGGTCAGGGGGCTCCACCTTC
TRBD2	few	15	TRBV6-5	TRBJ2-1	CASRAGTSGIGEQFF	TGTGCCAGCAGGGCCGGGACTAGCGGGATCGGTGAGCAGTTCTTC
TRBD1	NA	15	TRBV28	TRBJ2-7	CASSSTGDASYEQYF	TGTGCCAGCAGTTCGACAGGGGATGCCTCCTACGAGCAGTACTTC
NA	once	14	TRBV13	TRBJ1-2	CASSSQQGNYGYTF	TGTGCCAGCAGCTCTCAACAGGGAAACTATGGCTACACCTTC
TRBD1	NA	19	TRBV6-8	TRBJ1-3	CASSYSTPISGDRRHTIYF	TGTGCCAGCAGTTACTCGACCCCCATCTCTGGGGACAGGAGACACACCATATATTTT
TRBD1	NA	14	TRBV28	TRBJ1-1	CASSTKQGAQITFF	TGTGCCAGCAGTACCAAACAGGGGGCGCAGATAACTTTCTTT
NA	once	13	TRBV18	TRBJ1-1	CASSPLGGTEAFF	TGTGCCAGCTCACCACTGGGAGGCACTGAAGCTTTCTTT
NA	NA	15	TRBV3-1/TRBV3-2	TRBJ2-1	CASSQRGLLYNEQFF	TGTGCCAGCAGTCAAAGGGGACTCCTCTACAATGAGCAGTTCTTC